What follows are 19 T cell receptor beta chains derived from one specimen sequenced in a study of CD8 T cells in ankylosing spondylitis. Study observations and caveats: Apparently characteristic of ankylosing spondylitis blood was a TCR beta motif (about eight highly homologous variants).

Their antigen targets remain unknown. MiXCR, run by TCRdb on the 5' RACE reads, gives a single entry per CDR3 protein. Of approximately 540,000 distinct CDR3 sequences in the sample, about 13% were seen once. The sequenced sample consisted of blood, either unsorted or a sorted T cell fraction (not recorded which). The origin of the receptors is a male donor with ankylosing spondylitis.

V and J are TRBV4-2 and TRBJ2-3; D remains unclear. The CDR3 has 16 residues. Trimming removed 1 base at V and 5 bases at J, with 16 bases between. Per the germline V gene, CDR1 is LGHNA and CDR2 is YNFKEQ. The DNA for the CDR3 is TGTGCCAGCAGCCAAGTGGACCTGTCGGCAAGAGATACGCAGTATTTT. It encodes CASSQVDLSARDTQYF.

This clonotype was picked up a small number of times. This sequence joins TRBV29-1 and TRBJ2-5, with 7 bases that match TRBD2. There are 16 residues in the CDR3. The junction had 16 bases not matched to a gene; V was cut back by 2 bases and J by 7 bases. Germline loops: CDR1 SQVTM, CDR2 ANQGSEA. In nucleotides, the CDR3 is TGCAGCGTTGAACCCTGGGTTAACTATGGGGGGGGGACCCAGTACTTC. It codes for CSVEPWVNYGGGTQYF.

This sequence joins TRBV19 and TRBJ2-7; TRBD1 agrees at 9 bases. This CDR3 is built from 16 residues. V trimming: 7 bases; J trimming: 3 bases; junction bases outside the gene matches: 13. Germline V lookup: CDR1 LNHDA, CDR2 SQIVND (reference sequence). The CDR3 loop is CASMKLSGTGIYEQYF. DNA of the CDR3: TGTGCCAGTATGAAGCTTTCCGGGACAGGGATCTACGAGCAGTACTTC.

The genes are TRBV19 and TRBJ2-1; TRBD1 agrees at 8 bases. CDR3 length equals 13 residues. J gave up 8 bases and V 4 bases, and 4 bases lay outside the gene matches. From germline, CDR1 is LNHDA and CDR2 SQIVND (reference sequence). The CDR3 DNA reads TGTGCCAGTAGTAGCCAGGGGGCAGATGAGCAGTTCTTC. This translates into CASSSQGADEQFF.

This sequence joins TRBV19 and TRBJ1-5; the D is unclear. This CDR3 is 15 amino acids long. Germline loops: CDR1 LNHDA, CDR2 SQIVND (reference sequence). With 6 bases removed from V and 3 bases from J, the gap between germline ends came to 15 bases. The CDR3 coding sequence is TGTGCCAGTAGCCCCCGAAGGTTTACCAATCAGCCCCAGCATTTT. Residues: CASSPRRFTNQPQHF.

V gene TRBV20-1 combines with J gene TRBJ1-5; 7 bases are a match to TRBD1. The trim removed 1 base at V and 3 bases at J, leaving 6 bases unmatched. The germline gives CDR1 DFQATT, CDR2 SNEGSKA (reference sequence). The CDR3 consists of 15 residues. Here the CDR3 DNA reads TGCAGTGCTAGAGCTCAGGACAGGATCAATCAGCCCCAGCATTTT. Translation gives CSARAQDRINQPQHF.

The rearrangement joins TRBV20-1 to TRBJ2-5; D may be TRBD1 (5 bases). Germline lookup yields CDR1 DFQATT and CDR2 SNEGSKA (reference sequence). V was clipped by 1 base and J by 5 bases, with 17 bases between them. CDR3 size: 15 residues. Here the CDR3 DNA reads TGCAGTGCTAGAGTTAGGACAACAAGTGTGGAGACCCAGTACTTC. Translated: CSARVRTTSVETQYF.

This clonotype was observed a few times. This chain joins TRBV12-3 or TRBV12-4 and TRBJ2-2; 7 bases match TRBD2. Trimming at V came to 6 bases and at J to 1 base, leaving 8 bases not matched to a gene. This CDR3 contains 16 residues. The CDR3 sequence: CASSPGGEVNTGELFF. The DNA for the CDR3 is TGTGCCAGCAGCCCTGGGGGGGAGGTGAACACCGGGGAGCTGTTTTTT.

This clonotype occurred a few times. CDR3 nucleotide sequence: TGTGCCAGCAGTGGTTATATGACTAGCTCCTACAATGAGCAGTTCTTC. Translation gives CASSGYMTSSYNEQFF. V usage is TRBV25-1 and J usage is TRBJ2-1; tentative D call: TRBD2 (6 bases). Trimming removed 4 bases at V and 0 bases at J, with 13 bases between. This CDR3 spans 16 amino acids. CDR1 and CDR2 from the germline V gene are MGHDK and SYGVNS. Together with reference TRBV25-1 and TRBJ2-1, the CDR3 gives the full variable domain: EADIYQTPRYLVIGTGKKITLECSQTMGHDKMYWYQQDPGMELHLIHYSYGVNSTEKGDLSSESTVSRIRTEHFPLTLESARPSHTSQYLCASSGYMTSSYNEQFFGPGTRLTVL.

This clonotype was counted a few times. This chain joins TRBV4-2 and TRBJ1-1; tentatively, D is TRBD1 (5 bases). Per germline, CDR1 LGHNA and CDR2 YNFKEQ. The CDR3 covers 16 residues. The V end lost 1 base, the J end lost 0 bases, and 12 bases lay between the germline ends. CDR3 sequence: CASSQGQGTLNTEAFF. The DNA of the CDR3 is TGTGCCAGCAGCCAAGGTCAGGGAACCCTGAACACTGAAGCTTTCTTT.

J is TRBJ2-5 and V is TRBV5-6; a possible D gene is TRBD2 (6 bases). The CDR3 sequence is 15 residues long. CDR1 SGHDT and CDR2 YYEEEE come from the germline V gene. Trimming shortened V by 3 bases and J by 5 bases, and 17 bases separated the two germline ends. CDR3 region: CASSSSGLSKETQYF. The CDR3 DNA is TGTGCCAGCAGCTCGTCGGGACTTTCGAAGGAGACCCAGTACTTC.

The DNA for the CDR3 is TGTGCCAGCTCAATAAGAGATAATTCACCCCTCCACTTT. It encodes CASSIRDNSPLHF. V is TRBV18 and J is TRBJ1-6; no clear D. The CDR3 totals 13 residues. The germline V gene has CDR1 KGHSH and CDR2 LQKENI. V was clipped by 5 bases and J by 5 bases, with 7 bases between them.

This clonotype was observed at least ten times. The chain joins TRBV29-1 to TRBJ2-1; D may be TRBD1 or TRBD2 (5 bases each). V dropped 6 bases and J dropped 6 bases, with 12 bases sitting between them. Germline V gene lookup returns CDR1 SQVTM and CDR2 ANQGSEA. This CDR3 has 12 residues. CDR3: CSVGELFNEQFF. The CDR3 DNA follows: TGCAGCGTGGGGGAGCTATTCAATGAGCAGTTCTTC.

The CDR3 region is CATSRDVRPWEIKAFF. The DNA for the CDR3 is TGTGCCACCAGCAGAGATGTAAGGCCGTGGGAAATTAAAGCTTTCTTT. The chain is built from TRBV15 and TRBJ1-1, with D unclear. From germline, CDR1 is LNHNV and CDR2 YYDKDF (reference sequence). This CDR3 has 16 residues. The V end was cut by 0 bases, the J end by 9 bases, with 20 bases between.

The genes are TRBV12-3 or TRBV12-4 and TRBJ1-1, with D hard to call. The V and J ends lost 0 bases and 3 bases respectively, with 23 bases between them. The CDR3 runs 19 residues. The CDR3 bases are TGTGCCAGCAGTTTAGCGCTAGTTTTGGGTGAAACGTTTTACACTGAAGCTTTCTTT. This codes for CASSLALVLGETFYTEAFF.

This clonotype was observed a few times. The V gene is TRBV3-1, the J gene TRBJ1-3; no reliable D call. Germline lookup yields CDR1 LGHDT and CDR2 YNNKEL (reference sequence). This CDR3 comprises 15 residues. V dropped 0 bases and J dropped 2 bases, with 8 bases sitting between them. CDR3 region: CASSQDSSAGNTIYF. Here the CDR3 DNA reads TGTGCCAGCAGCCAAGATTCCTCTGCTGGAAACACCATATATTTT.

This clonotype was seen a few times. This chain uses TRBV6-1 with TRBJ1-5; no definite D call. The CDR3 loop spans 15 amino acids. CDR1 and CDR2 from the germline V gene are MNHNS and SASEGT. V dropped 6 bases and J dropped 0 bases, with 12 bases sitting between them. This chain's CDR3 is CASSHAGHSNQPQHF. The CDR3 DNA sequence: TGTGCCAGCAGCCATGCCGGGCATAGCAATCAGCCCCAGCATTTT.

In this sample, this clonotype turned up many times. The gene calls are TRBV6-5 and TRBJ2-7; possible D gene TRBD2, 6 bases. Germline CDR1 is MNHEY and CDR2 is SVGAGI. The CDR3 covers 17 residues. V lost 2 bases to trimming and J lost 4 bases, with 21 bases between them. The chain's CDR3 is CASSYASSVSGGYEQYF. DNA of the CDR3: TGTGCCAGCAGTTACGCCTCGTCCGTTAGCGGTGGGTACGAGCAGTACTTC.

A few counts support this clonotype. V usage is TRBV3-1 and J usage is TRBJ1-4; 7 positions agree with TRBD1. This CDR3 spans 15 amino acids. From germline, CDR1 is LGHDT and CDR2 YNNKEL (reference sequence). V lost 4 bases to trimming and J lost 5 bases; unmatched junction nucleotides: 7. CDR3 region: CASSLLGQPNEKLFF. In DNA, the CDR3 is TGTGCCAGCAGCCTATTGGGACAGCCAAATGAAAAACTGTTTTTT.